This is a list of T cell receptor beta chains from one sample in a study of blood T cell repertoires in COVID-19. Assay used: immunoSEQ multiplex PCR; TCRdb lists only in-frame clones, some missing. The profile shows 300,000 to 400,000 clones, 80% to 90% of them singletons. The sample comprised PBMCs or T cells enriched from blood (not recorded which). The receptors originated from a woman between 40 and 50 years old with acute COVID-19. Each CDR3 is given with its conserved first and last residue.

TRBV5-1	17	CASSLTPGQGENSPLHF
TRBV11-2	16	CASSFPGYTGYNEQFF
TRBV29-1	15	CSVVMFPGQGHGYTF
TRBV24-1	13	CATRTGGTGELFF
TRBV3-1/TRBV3-2	18	CASSQDRWTPLSNSPLHF
TRBV7-2	13	CASSQDRDQPQHF
TRBV7-6	16	CASSLLAPGSNYEQYF
TRBV3-1/TRBV3-2	14	CASNPRDTNTEAFF
TRBV5-1	15	CASSPSGQGIYEQYF
TRBV6-4	16	CASRPGPDTGENGYTF
TRBV9	14	CASSGGGLNTEAFF
TRBV7-2	16	CASSLGLVYGNSPLHF
TRBV3-1/TRBV3-2	15	CASSPSGQIGNTIYF
TRBV6-5	13	CASTFGQKETQYF
TRBV6-5	14	CASNGREGNNEQFF
TRBV28	16	CASSSAFGGSSDTQYF
TRBV7-2	13	CASGSRTGGEQYF
TRBV6-5	13	CASRDTSRTTQYF
TRBV21-1	17	CASRKTNRGQLNEKLFF
TRBV28	14	CASSWTGGLYEQFF
TRBV15	15	CATSRDVGREEKLFF
TRBV14	14	CASSQDRLPGSAFF
TRBV6-2/TRBV6-3	14	CASSRLAASYEQYF
TRBV5-6	16	CASSRRGTGLTSNAYF
TRBV7-9	13	CASSLKPDYGYTF
TRBV28	15	CASRGNRGQDEKLFF
TRBV3-1/TRBV3-2	19	CASSQVGSGQGAGNEKLFF
TRBV5-1	16	CASSLVAGDYTGELFF
TRBV6-5	14	CASRKQGAGNTIYF
TRBV21-1	8	CASSPTPF
TRBV5-6	14	CASSLGQKGEKLFF
TRBV15	15	CATSRDPGGSYEQYF
TRBV5-6	16	CASSYPWLAGGDTQYF
TRBV19	16	CASSALGGDRAYEQFF
TRBV5-4	15	CASSLDGTGVQPQHF
TRBV18	16	CASSPRAGDYTDTQYF
TRBV9	12	CASSVDRFGYTF
TRBV2	14	CASSGTGGRQPQHF
TRBV29-1	15	CSVEGSGYSTDTQYF
TRBV7-9	14	CASSLGGTGDGYTF
TRBV6-2/TRBV6-3	16	CASSFLAGGIYNEQFF
TRBV5-1	13	CASSPRTGWEAFF
TRBV28	17	CASSFPLFGGGNTEAFF
TRBV29-1	13	CSVWEGRVNEQFF
TRBV18	16	CASSPAKDSRNTEAFF
TRBV15	18	CATSGRGGREYSNQPQHF
TRBV5-1	20	CASSLARGFDSGREAYEQYF
TRBV4-1	13	CASSQESVYEQYF
TRBV4-2	20	CASSQDPAGVFEVSGNTIYF